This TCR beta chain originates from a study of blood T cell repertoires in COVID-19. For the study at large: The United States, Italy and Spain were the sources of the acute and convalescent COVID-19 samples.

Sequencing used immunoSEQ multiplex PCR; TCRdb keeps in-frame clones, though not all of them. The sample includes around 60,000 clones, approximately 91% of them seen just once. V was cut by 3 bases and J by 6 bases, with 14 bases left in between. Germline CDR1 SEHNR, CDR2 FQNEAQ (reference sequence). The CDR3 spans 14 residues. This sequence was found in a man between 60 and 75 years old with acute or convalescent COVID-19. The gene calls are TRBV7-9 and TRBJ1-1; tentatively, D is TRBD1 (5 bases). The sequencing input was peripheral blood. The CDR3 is CASSFRQGFSEAFF. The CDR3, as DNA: TGTGCCAGCAGCTTCCGGCAGGGTTTTTCTGAAGCTTTCTTT.